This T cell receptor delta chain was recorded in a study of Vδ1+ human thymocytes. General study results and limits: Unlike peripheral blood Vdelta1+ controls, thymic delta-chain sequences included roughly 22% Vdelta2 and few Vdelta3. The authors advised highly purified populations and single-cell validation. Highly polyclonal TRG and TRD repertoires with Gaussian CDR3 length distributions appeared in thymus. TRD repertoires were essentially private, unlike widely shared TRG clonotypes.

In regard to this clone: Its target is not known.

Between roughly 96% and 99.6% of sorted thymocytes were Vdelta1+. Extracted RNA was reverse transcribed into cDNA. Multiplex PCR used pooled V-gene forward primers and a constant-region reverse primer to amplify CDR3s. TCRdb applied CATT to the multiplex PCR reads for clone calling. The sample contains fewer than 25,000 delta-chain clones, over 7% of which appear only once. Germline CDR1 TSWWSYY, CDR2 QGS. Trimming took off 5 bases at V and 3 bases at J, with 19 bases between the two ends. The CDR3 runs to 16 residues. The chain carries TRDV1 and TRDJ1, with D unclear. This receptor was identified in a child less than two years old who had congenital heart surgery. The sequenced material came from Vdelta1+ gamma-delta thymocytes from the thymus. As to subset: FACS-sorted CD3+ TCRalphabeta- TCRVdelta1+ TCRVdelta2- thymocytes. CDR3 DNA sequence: TGTGCTCTTGGGAAGGGTACTTCAGAAGGGGCCGATAAACTCATCTTT. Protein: CALGKGTSEGADKLIF.